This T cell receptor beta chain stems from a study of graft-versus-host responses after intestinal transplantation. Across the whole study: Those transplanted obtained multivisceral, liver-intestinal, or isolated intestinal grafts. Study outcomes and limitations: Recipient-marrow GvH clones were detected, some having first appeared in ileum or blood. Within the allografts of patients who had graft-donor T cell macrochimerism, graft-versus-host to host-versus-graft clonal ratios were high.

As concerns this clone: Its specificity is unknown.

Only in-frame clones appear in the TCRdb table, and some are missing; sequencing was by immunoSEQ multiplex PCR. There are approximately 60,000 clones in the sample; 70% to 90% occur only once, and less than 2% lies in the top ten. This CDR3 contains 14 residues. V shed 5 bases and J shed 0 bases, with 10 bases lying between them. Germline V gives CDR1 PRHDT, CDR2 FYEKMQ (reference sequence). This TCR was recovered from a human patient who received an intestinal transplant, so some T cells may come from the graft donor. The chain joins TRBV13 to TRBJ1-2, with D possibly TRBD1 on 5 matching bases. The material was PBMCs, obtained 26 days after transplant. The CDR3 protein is CASSPGNPNYGYTF. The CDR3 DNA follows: TGTGCCAGCAGCCCAGGGAATCCTAACTATGGCTACACCTTC.